This is a list of T cell receptor beta chains from one sample in a study of T cell repertoires and HLA-DP antigens. Sequenced by immunoSEQ multiplex PCR; TCRdb stores in-frame clones only, minus some. The data contain tens of thousands of clones, just under 80% of them singletons. Antigens of these TCRs are unknown. Sequenced material: CD4+ T cells from PBMCs. Receptor source: a man in his 60s in good health and CMV-seronegative. CDR3s include the opening cysteine and the closing phenylalanine or tryptophan. D genes are given only for firm matches. Size tells how often a clone was seen (once, few, many) or the class of an expanded clone, and some rows leave it out.

V gene: TRBV19; clone size: NA; J gene: TRBJ1-2; D gene: NA; CDR3 protein: CASSIEGGRYGYTF; CDR3 DNA: TGTGCCAGTAGTATCGAGGGGGGTCGCTATGGCTACACCTTC
V gene: TRBV5-1; clone size: NA; J gene: TRBJ1-3; D gene: TRBD1; CDR3 protein: CASSWDRSNSGNTIYF; CDR3 DNA: TGCGCCAGCAGCTGGGACAGGTCAAACTCTGGAAACACCATATATTTT
V gene: TRBV15; clone size: NA; J gene: TRBJ1-4; D gene: NA; CDR3 protein: CATSSVDRGEKLFF; CDR3 DNA: TGTGCCACCTCCTCTGTAGATCGGGGTGAAAAACTGTTTTTT
V gene: TRBV10-1; clone size: NA; J gene: TRBJ2-2; D gene: TRBD2; CDR3 protein: CASSDASGPKNTGELFF; CDR3 DNA: TGCGCCAGCAGTGACGCTAGCGGGCCTAAGAACACCGGGGAGCTGTTTTTT
V gene: TRBV19; clone size: few; J gene: TRBJ2-5; D gene: TRBD1; CDR3 protein: CASGGTGGETQYF; CDR3 DNA: TGTGCCAGTGGGGGGACAGGGGGAGAGACCCAGTACTTC
V gene: TRBV5-1; clone size: once; J gene: TRBJ1-1; D gene: NA; CDR3 protein: CASSLGQQNTEAFF; CDR3 DNA: TGCGCCAGCAGCTTGGGGCAGCAGAACACTGAAGCTTTCTTT
V gene: TRBV9; clone size: NA; J gene: TRBJ2-2; D gene: NA; CDR3 protein: CASSVRQDNTGELFF; CDR3 DNA: TGTGCCAGCAGCGTAAGACAGGATAACACCGGGGAGCTGTTTTTT
V gene: TRBV30; clone size: once; J gene: TRBJ2-1; D gene: TRBD2; CDR3 protein: CAWSRSGGPFNEQFF; CDR3 DNA: TGTGCCTGGAGTAGGAGCGGGGGACCTTTTAATGAGCAGTTCTTC
V gene: TRBV19; clone size: once; J gene: TRBJ2-3; D gene: TRBD1; CDR3 protein: CASRDRGQDTQYF; CDR3 DNA: TGTGCCAGTAGGGACAGGGGGCAAGATACGCAGTATTTT
V gene: TRBV21-1; clone size: NA; J gene: TRBJ2-1; D gene: NA; CDR3 protein: CASSNPQGLREQFF; CDR3 DNA: TGTGCCAGCAGCAATCCACAGGGGCTACGTGAGCAGTTCTTC
V gene: TRBV4-3; clone size: once; J gene: TRBJ1-5; D gene: TRBD1; CDR3 protein: CASSQSGGQPQHF; CDR3 DNA: TGCGCCAGCAGCCAGTCAGGGGGTCAGCCCCAGCATTTT